This T cell receptor beta chain was sequenced for a study of shared clonotypes between healthy human individuals. Only in-frame clones appear in the TCRdb table, and some are missing; sequencing was by immunoSEQ multiplex PCR. The data contain hundreds of thousands of clones, around 74% of them seen just once; the ten biggest clones take up 1.5% to 2%. The trim removed 7 bases at V and 5 bases at J, leaving 11 bases unmatched. Germline V gene data show CDR1 as MDHEN and CDR2 as SYDVKM. The CDR3 consists of 14 residues. V and J are TRBV28 and TRBJ2-7; 7 nucleotides agree with TRBD2. The TCR originated in a woman aged 25 to 45 in good health. Sequenced material: memory CD4+ T cells sorted from blood. The subset here: CD45RA-negative fraction. In DNA form, the CDR3 reads TGTGCCAGCAATTCGGGGGGTGATTATGACGAGCAGTACTTC. It yields the protein CASNSGGDYDEQYF.